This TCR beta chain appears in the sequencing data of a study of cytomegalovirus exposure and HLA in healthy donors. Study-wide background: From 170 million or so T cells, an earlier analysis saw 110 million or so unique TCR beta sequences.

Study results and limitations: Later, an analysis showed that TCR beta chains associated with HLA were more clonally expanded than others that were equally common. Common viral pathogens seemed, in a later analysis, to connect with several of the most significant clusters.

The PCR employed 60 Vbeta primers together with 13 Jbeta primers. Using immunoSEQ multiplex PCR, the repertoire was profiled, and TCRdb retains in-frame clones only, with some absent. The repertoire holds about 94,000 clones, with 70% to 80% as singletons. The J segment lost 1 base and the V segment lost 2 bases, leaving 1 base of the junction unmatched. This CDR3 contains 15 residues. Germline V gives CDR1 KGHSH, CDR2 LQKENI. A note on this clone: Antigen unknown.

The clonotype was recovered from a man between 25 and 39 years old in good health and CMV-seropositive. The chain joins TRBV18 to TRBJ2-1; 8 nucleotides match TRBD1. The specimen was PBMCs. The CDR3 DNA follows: TGTGCCAGCTCACCAACAGGGGGGTCCTACAATGAGCAGTTCTTC. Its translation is CASSPTGGSYNEQFF.